This record concerns one TCR beta chain sequence. Its matching antigen is unknown. This sample was included in a study of T cell responses to AZD1222 COVID-19 vaccine. Repertoires were generated with immunoSEQ multiplex PCR, while TCRdb's copy carries only in-frame clones and drops some. The table lists 150,000 to 180,000 clones, 70% to 90% of them singletons. Findings of the study overall: Unmutated variant regions are reportedly targeted by nearly half of spike-specific TCRs. Clonal diversity was possibly underestimated, and the donors were mostly white British, with more females. CD4 TCRs associated with vaccination spanned spike, dominating at 160-218 and 743-854. Baseline seropositives among AZD1222 recipients totaled only five or six.

V lost 3 bases and J lost 1, with 13 bases in between. Germline CDR1 is SGHRS and CDR2 is YFSETQ. The CDR3 has 15 residues. This chain joins TRBV5-1 and TRBJ1-1, with a possible D match to TRBD1 (6 bases). Material: peripheral blood, obtained on day 0 of MenACWY control vaccination. This receptor was taken from an adult in good health. CDR3 DNA: TGCGCCAGCAGCTGGCAGGGACAAAAGAACACTGAAGCTTTCTTT. Translation: CASSWQGQKNTEAFF.